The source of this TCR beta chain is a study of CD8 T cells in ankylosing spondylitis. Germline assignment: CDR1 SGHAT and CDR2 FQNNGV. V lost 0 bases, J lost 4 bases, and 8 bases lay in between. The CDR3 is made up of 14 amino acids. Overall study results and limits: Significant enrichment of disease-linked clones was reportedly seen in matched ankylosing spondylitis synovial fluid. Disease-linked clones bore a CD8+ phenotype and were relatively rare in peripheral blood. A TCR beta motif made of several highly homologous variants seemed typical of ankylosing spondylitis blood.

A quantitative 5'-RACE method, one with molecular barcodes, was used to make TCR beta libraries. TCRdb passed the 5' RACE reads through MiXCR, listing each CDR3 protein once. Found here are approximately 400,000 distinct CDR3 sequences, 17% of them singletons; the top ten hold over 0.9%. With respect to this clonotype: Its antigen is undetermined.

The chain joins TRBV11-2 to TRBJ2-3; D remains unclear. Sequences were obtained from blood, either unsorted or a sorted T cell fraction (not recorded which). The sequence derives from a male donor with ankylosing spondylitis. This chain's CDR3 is CASSLDGRADTQYF. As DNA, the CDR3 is TGTGCCAGCAGCTTAGACGGTAGGGCAGATACGCAGTATTTT.